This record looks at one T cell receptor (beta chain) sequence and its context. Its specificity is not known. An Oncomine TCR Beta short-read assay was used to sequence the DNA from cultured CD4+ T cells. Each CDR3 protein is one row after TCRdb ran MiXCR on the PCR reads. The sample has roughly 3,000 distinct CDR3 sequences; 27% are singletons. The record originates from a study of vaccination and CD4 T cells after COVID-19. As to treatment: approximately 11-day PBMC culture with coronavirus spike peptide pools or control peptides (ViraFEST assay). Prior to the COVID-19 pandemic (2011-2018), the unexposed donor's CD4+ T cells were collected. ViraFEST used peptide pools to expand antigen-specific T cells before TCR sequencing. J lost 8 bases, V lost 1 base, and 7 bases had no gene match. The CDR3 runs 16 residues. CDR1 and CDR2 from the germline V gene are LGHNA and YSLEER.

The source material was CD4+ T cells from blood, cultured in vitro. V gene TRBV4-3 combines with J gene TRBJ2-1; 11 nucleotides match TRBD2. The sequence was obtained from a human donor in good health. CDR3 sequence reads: CASSQGPSGGLDEQFF. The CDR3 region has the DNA TGCGCCAGCAGCCAAGGGCCTAGCGGGGGGCTGGATGAGCAGTTCTTC.